This T cell receptor (beta chain) originates from a study of response to subunit inactivated influenza vaccine. As for this clonotype: As the CDR3 is not closed by the conserved phenylalanine or tryptophan, this likely results from a read error. No DNA is shown, since the ends of the CDR3 on it are uncertain; the CDR3 is the one TCRdb lists.

With termini counted, the CDR3 has 12 amino acids. Using its own MiXCR run on the RT-PCR reads, TCRdb lists one record per CDR3 protein. The sample lists 560,000 or so distinct CDR3 sequences; around 8% were seen once. The rearrangement joins TRBV1 to TRBJ2-7; TRBD1, the table's D call, lacks a check against the DNA. TRBV1 is reported as a pseudogene. This receptor was taken from a man between 45 and 75 years old who received an inactivated influenza vaccine. Source: PBMCs from blood, taken around 2 years after vaccination. The CDR3: CASSQETAEQNH.